This T cell receptor (beta chain) stems from a study of read filtering for tumor transcriptome and immune sequencing. Turning to the study itself: Among patients, 17 to 20 were male and around 13 female, aged about 40 to 90 (mean around 66). By R-ISS, stages I, II and III held approximately 8, 16 and 7 patients. After DNase treatment, RNA was made into whole-transcriptome libraries. The study, taken as a whole, reports: Without single-read clonotypes, shared clonotype proportions correlated more between IR-seq and RNA-seq.

From roughly 390 ng of RNA, a library with molecular barcoded alpha/delta and beta/gamma adaptors was made. TCRdb used MiXCR to reprocess the reads, holding one entry per CDR3 protein. The table lists around 130,000 distinct CDR3 sequences, over 10% of them singletons. This clonotype was detected many times. Its antigen is unidentified. CDR3 length: 15 amino acids. Trimming at V came to 4 bases and at J to 2 bases, leaving 4 bases not matched to a gene. Germline-derived CDR1 and CDR2 are DFQATT and SNEGSKA (reference sequence). This sequence was found in a donor at least 40 years old with multiple myeloma. The specimen sequenced was a population of CD138-negative cells sorted from bone marrow. The V and J genes are TRBV20-1 and TRBJ2-1, with 11 bases matching TRBD2. The CDR3 sequence: CSATGTSGTYNEQFF. The CDR3 region has the DNA TGCAGTGCTACAGGGACTAGCGGTACCTACAATGAGCAGTTCTTC.